These T cell receptor beta chains were read from a single sample in a study of cytomegalovirus exposure and HLA in healthy donors. Using immunoSEQ multiplex PCR, the repertoire was profiled, and TCRdb retains in-frame clones only, with some absent. The profile shows 200,000 or so clones, just over 85% of them singletons. Sequencing was carried out using PBMCs. The receptors come from a woman between 18 and 29 years old in good health and CMV-seronegative. CDR3s include the opening cysteine and the closing phenylalanine or tryptophan.

j_gene	v_gene	CDR3aa
TRBJ2-4	TRBV2	CASSDQGINIQYF
TRBJ1-1	TRBV10-2	CASSGRPGIDLNTEAFF
TRBJ2-3	TRBV7-6	CASSSGLGLITDTQYF
TRBJ1-3	TRBV6-6	CASSYAHGDSGNTIYF
TRBJ1-5	TRBV9	CASSALDRGLGNQPQHF
TRBJ2-1	TRBV10-2	CASGTGGGEQFF
TRBJ2-3	TRBV5-1	CASADSSTDTQYF
TRBJ2-7	TRBV30	CAWSTGTGGWNEQYF
TRBJ1-1	TRBV6-5	CASSLDRAGTEAFF
TRBJ2-5	TRBV29-1	CSVRAGLYQETQYF
TRBJ2-2	TRBV29-1	CSVEKEDRANTGELFF
TRBJ2-7	TRBV29-1	CCWSGRPHPAYEQYF
TRBJ2-7	TRBV30	CAWREDDRRPQYF
TRBJ2-7	TRBV2	CASSESPGSYEQYF
TRBJ1-4	TRBV23-1	CASTQPGQGVPATNEKLFF
TRBJ1-1	TRBV28	CASIVGGNTEAFF
TRBJ1-4	TRBV28	CASGLSGNEKLFF
TRBJ1-5	TRBV6-1	CASSPRLGQPQHF
TRBJ1-2	TRBV9	CASAQGNYGYTF
TRBJ2-1	TRBV4-2	CASSPVTGRGDNEQFF
TRBJ2-7	TRBV18	CASSLLLAGTYEQYF
TRBJ2-1	TRBV30	CAWSVTGGEQFF
TRBJ2-2	TRBV27	CASSFLDRLSGELFF
TRBJ2-5	TRBV4-1	CASSRGPQETQYF
TRBJ1-2	TRBV15	CATSVVTGGYGYTF
TRBJ2-1	TRBV6-5	CASRSAGGPVREQFF
TRBJ1-4	TRBV11-1	CASSPGPDRAEKLFF
TRBJ1-1	TRBV28	CASSLLGAAEAFF
TRBJ2-7	TRBV19	CASSPRDRVVAYEQYF